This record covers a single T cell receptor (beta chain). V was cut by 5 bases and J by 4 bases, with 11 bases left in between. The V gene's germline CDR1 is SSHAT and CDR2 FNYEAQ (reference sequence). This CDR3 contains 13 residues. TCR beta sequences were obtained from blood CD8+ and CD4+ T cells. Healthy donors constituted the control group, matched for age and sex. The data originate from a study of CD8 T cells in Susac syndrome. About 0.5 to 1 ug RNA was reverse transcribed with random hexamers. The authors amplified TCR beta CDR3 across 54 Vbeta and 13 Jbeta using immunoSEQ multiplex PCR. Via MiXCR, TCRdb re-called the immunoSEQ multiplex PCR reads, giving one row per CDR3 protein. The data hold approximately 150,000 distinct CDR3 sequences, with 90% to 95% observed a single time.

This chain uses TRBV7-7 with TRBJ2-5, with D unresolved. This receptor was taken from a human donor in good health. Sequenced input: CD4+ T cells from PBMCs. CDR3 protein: CASSRAPAETQYF. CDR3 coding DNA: TGTGCCAGCAGCCGGGCCCCAGCAGAGACCCAGTACTTC.